This T cell receptor beta chain was obtained from a study of chemoradiotherapy in HPV16-positive cancers. The CDR3 has 14 amino acids. The ends were cut back, 4 bases at V and 0 bases at J, with 7 bases in the middle. Germline V gives CDR1 SNHLY, CDR2 FYNNEI. This clone was recorded a few times. The antigen is undetermined. Assay: immunoSEQ multiplex PCR; the TCRdb copy retains only in-frame clones and omits some. The sample has 12,000 or so clones, more than 65% seen once; the top ten hold about 2.2%. Findings and limits, study-wide: Candidate HPV-specific clones and E7-related TCR motifs grew in tumor during treatment.

The sample was acquired from a patient who underwent chemoradiotherapy. The TCR sequence derives from a human donor with HPV-associated anogenital cancer. This sequence joins TRBV2 and TRBJ1-5, with D hard to call. The CDR3 region is CASSVQRSNQPQHF. Here the CDR3 DNA reads TGTGCCAGCAGTGTTCAGCGTAGCAATCAGCCCCAGCATTTT.